The T cell receptor (beta chain) described here comes from a study of T cells in localized non-small cell lung cancer (dated by TCRdb to the early 2020s). About the investigation overall: The study examined T cell repertoires in 236 patients with early-stage NSCLC and compared tumors with uninvolved tumor-adjacent lungs. All 230 or so NSCLC patients in the cohort were treatment-naive and had localized lung tumors that were resected. The mean age of the NSCLC patients was around 67 years, with 130 or so men and around 100 women. Summary of the overall study and its limitations: Uninvolved tumor-adjacent lung showed the highest T cell clonality, higher than tumor, which suggests more focused antigenic responses in the adjacent lung. Of the top 100 tumor clones, a median of 57 were detected in paired uninvolved adjacent lung; about 26 were also among that lung's top 100. Multi-region tumor sequencing was not performed, so intratumor heterogeneity could not be excluded. Because the study design was exploratory, TCR variables were selected using unadjusted p-values without false-discovery rate correction. Longer overall survival was associated with higher blood T cell density, whereas shorter survival was associated with higher adjacent-lung clonality.

At diagnosis, peripheral blood, uninvolved tumor-adjacent lung and tumor were collected and stored as a combination of fresh-frozen and FFPE material. Blood samples were analyzed as peripheral blood mononuclear cells for TCR repertoire profiling. This clone was seen just once. The antigen it binds to is not known. No qualities accompany the bases; no much larger clone lies one base away. V sheds 7 bases and J sheds 10 bases, leaving 17 bases between their ends. The CDR3 runs 13 residues from the cysteine to the phenylalanine. Only CDR3 DNA is held: 39 bases, read in frame from base 1. From the germline V gene, CDR1 is ENHRY and CDR2 is SYGVKD. TCR beta CDR3 regions were sequenced from DNA using the immunoSEQ Assay. From the authors' description of their analysis: To compute T cell density, TCR beta template counts were normalized to usable DNA, which was estimated by amplifying housekeeping genes. Richness was estimated using the preseqR package, with extrapolation to 400,000 templates for PBMC samples and to 120,000 templates for tissue samples. Clonality was defined as one minus Pielou's evenness. Tissue-enriched TCRs were identified through differential abundance testing performed on productive amino-acid clonotypes, with a minimum total count of 5 and an alpha of 0.1. The Jaccard Index and the Morisita Overlap Index were used to measure how much the repertoires overlapped between compartments. GLIPH grouped TCR beta CDR3s together with public tetramer-defined viral CDR3s, and a viral motif had to include at least three viral sequences and show V-gene enrichment. This immuneACCESS table, as held by TCRdb, lists in-frame sequences with V and J called but not all clones. Of the missing ones, under half trace to an unresolved V gene in checked studies; the others have no known cause. V and J calls and clone size are copied from that table; D and trimming were computed from the DNA. In all, the sample holds under 30,000 clones, and 86% of those were seen once. 13% to 15% of the sample is held by the ten biggest clonotypes.

Recombination linked TRBV10-3 to TRBJ2-1, with the D assignment possibly TRBD1 or TRBD2, given 5 matching bases for each. The sequence was collected from a female donor older than 55 with stage I lung adenocarcinoma. Sequenced here: peripheral blood, sampled before any cancer treatment. Read as DNA, the sequence is TGTGCCATCACCGGGGACCAATCCCTAGAGCAGTTCTTC. This codes for CAITGDQSLEQFF.